This paragraph covers one TCR beta chain sequence. The data derive from a study of T cell changes during pregnancy in multiple sclerosis. The CDR3 has 13 amino acids. V was pared by 8 bases and J by 5 bases, with 6 bases of the junction left unmatched. Per the germline V gene, CDR1 is WSHSY and CDR2 is SAAADI. TCRdb's table, derived via immunoSEQ multiplex PCR, lists solely in-frame clones and lacks some. The sample has roughly 68,000 clones, about 90% seen once; the top ten hold approximately 1.5%. The sequence was collected from a female donor in good health, enrolled as a control in a pregnancy study. The sample in question was peripheral blood, obtained in the second trimester of pregnancy. This chain links TRBV10-2 with TRBJ2-1; 7 bases are a match to TRBD2. The CDR3 is CASLRLANNEQFF. The CDR3 DNA follows: TGCGCCAGCCTTCGACTAGCCAACAATGAGCAGTTCTTC.